This entry concerns a single TCR beta chain. Original analysis: Reference gene primers were amplified, and this amplification served to estimate nucleated cell counts. Profiling relied on immunoSEQ multiplex PCR, and the TCRdb table lists in-frame clones only, not all of them. That table gives V, J and clone size, and the DNA gave D and trimming. The sample yields under 200,000 clones, nearly 90% seen once. This sample was taken from a study of blood T cell repertoires in COVID-19. As for the study in general: From the United States, Italy and Spain came samples of acute and convalescent COVID-19. Nucleic acid was either cDNA or gDNA, and it came from T cells, B-cell-depleted T cells, or PBMCs.

Germline V CDR1 and CDR2: LNHDA, SQIVND (reference sequence). With V trimmed by 2 bases and J by 4 bases, 4 bases remained unmatched. This CDR3 is built from 14 residues. The receptor was derived from a man aged 60-69 years with active or convalescent COVID-19. This sequence joins TRBV19 and TRBJ1-2, with 7 bases that match TRBD1. Material: peripheral blood. CDR3 nucleotide sequence: TGTGCCAGTAGTATACCGGGACAGTTCTATGGCTACACCTTC. This encodes CASSIPGQFYGYTF.